The 29 T cell receptor beta chains below were found in one sample sequenced in a study of T cell changes during pregnancy in multiple sclerosis. Clones were sequenced by immunoSEQ multiplex PCR, and TCRdb holds only the in-frame ones, with some missing. The sample shows about 80,000 clones, approximately 94% of them seen only once. Source: peripheral blood, taken after pregnancy. Receptor source: a female donor in good health, enrolled as a control in a pregnancy study.

The chain couples TRBV30 to TRBJ2-7; perhaps TRBD1 as D (5 bases). V was cut by 1 base and J by 5 bases, with 12 bases left in between. CDR1 GTSNPN and CDR2 SVGIG come from the germline V gene (reference sequence). The CDR3 contains 13 residues. CDR3 nucleotide sequence: TGTGCCTGGAGTGCCAGGGTCGGTGACGAGCAGTACTTC. Translating it yields CAWSARVGDEQYF.

The chain employs TRBV30 and TRBJ2-7, with 7 positions matching TRBD1. Per the germline V gene, CDR1 is GTSNPN and CDR2 is SVGIG (reference sequence). This CDR3 comprises 13 residues. Trimming removed 1 base from V and 8 bases from J; junction bases left unmatched: 8. CDR3 in amino acids: CAWSEGRGNQQYF. The CDR3 coding sequence is TGTGCCTGGAGTGAGGGCAGGGGGAACCAGCAGTACTTC.

The CDR3 nucleotides are TGCAGCGTTGAAGATTCCGGGGGGAGCTACACCTTC. It is translated as CSVEDSGGSYTF. V and J are TRBV29-1 and TRBJ1-2; TRBD1 might be the D (5 bases). V lost 0 bases and J lost 9, with 11 bases in between. This CDR3 region has 12 residues. Germline V gene sequence: CDR1 SQVTM, CDR2 ANQGSEA.

This clone was seen a few times. The V gene is TRBV19, the J gene TRBJ2-1; the D gene is possibly TRBD2 (5 bases). Trimming removed 5 bases from V and 1 base from J, with 15 bases in between. This CDR3 has 16 residues. Germline CDR1 is LNHDA and CDR2 is SQIVND (reference sequence). CDR3 in amino acids: CASSPRGSRSYNEQFF. The CDR3 DNA reads TGTGCCAGTAGTCCTCGGGGTAGCCGATCCTACAATGAGCAGTTCTTC.

The V call is TRBV18, the J call TRBJ2-7, with TRBD2 as a possible D gene (5 bases). The CDR3 contains 13 residues. Between the trimmed V and J ends, which lost 4 bases and 3 bases, there was a span of 10 bases. Germline CDR1 and CDR2: KGHSH and LQKENI. As DNA, the CDR3 is TGTGCCAGCTCACTGGACTTGAACTACGAGCAGTACTTC. Translated: CASSLDLNYEQYF.

The rearrangement joins TRBV5-1 to TRBJ2-7; TRBD1 agrees at 10 bases. The CDR3 covers 15 residues. V gave up 0 bases and J gave up 2 bases; unmatched junction bases: 2. CDR1 SGHRS and CDR2 YFSETQ come from the germline V gene. The CDR3 loop is CASSLAGQGTYEQYF. CDR3 DNA sequence: TGCGCCAGCAGCTTGGCGGGACAGGGGACCTACGAGCAGTACTTC.

This chain connects TRBV28 to TRBJ2-7, with 8 bases fitting TRBD1. CDR1 and CDR2 from the germline V gene are MDHEN and SYDVKM. This CDR3 contains 14 residues. The junction had 5 bases not matched to a gene; V was cut back by 5 bases and J by 2 bases. The CDR3 is CASSRQGRAYEQYF. CDR3 in DNA: TGTGCCAGCAGTCGACAGGGGAGAGCCTACGAGCAGTACTTC.

The chain links TRBV7-9 to TRBJ2-7; D might be TRBD1 (7 bases). Germline V gives CDR1 SEHNR, CDR2 FQNEAQ (reference sequence). This CDR3 comprises 14 residues. V was cut by 7 bases and J by 3 bases, with 16 bases left in between. CDR3 sequence reads: CASTPGGNRYEQYF. CDR3 coding DNA: TGTGCCAGCACCCCAGGGGGGAATCGCTACGAGCAGTACTTC. The whole variable domain, remainder taken from reference TRBV7-9 and TRBJ2-7, is DTGVSQNPRHKITKRGQNVTFRCDPISEHNRLYWYRQTLGQGPEFLTYFQNEAQLEKSRLLSDRFSAERPKGSFSTLEIQRTEQGDSAMYLCASTPGGNRYEQYFGPGTRLTVT.

J is TRBJ1-5 and V is TRBV18; D unclear. The V end was cut by 3 bases, the J end by 5 bases, with 14 bases between. Looked up from germline, CDR1 is KGHSH and CDR2 is LQKENI. The CDR3 is 15 amino acids. This CDR3 reads CASSPPGRVDQPQHF. As DNA, the CDR3 is TGTGCCAGCTCACCGCCGGGGAGGGTGGATCAGCCCCAGCATTTT.

The chain recombines TRBV27 with TRBJ2-1, with D tentatively TRBD2 (6 bases). V dropped 5 bases and J dropped 0 bases, with 14 bases sitting between them. Looked up from germline, CDR1 is MNHEY and CDR2 is SMNVEV (reference sequence). The CDR3 runs to 16 residues. CDR3 nucleotides: TGTGCCAGCAGTGACCGGGACTGGAGCTCCTACAATGAGCAGTTCTTC. Its protein product is CASSDRDWSSYNEQFF.

J is TRBJ2-7 and V is TRBV6-6; D is possibly TRBD1 (6 bases). CDR1 is MNHNY, CDR2 SVGAGI, per germline (reference sequence). The CDR3 length is 13 residues. V was shortened by 8 bases and J by 1 base, with 12 bases between the two germline ends. As DNA, the CDR3 is TGTGCCAGCTTCGGGGACACATCCTACGAGCAGTACTTC. This gives the protein CASFGDTSYEQYF.

This chain joins TRBV23-1 and TRBJ1-6, with TRBD1 matching over 9 bases. TRBV23-1 carries the ORF label, with uncertain function. V dropped 6 bases and J dropped 14; count of bases not matched to a gene: 17. The CDR3 length is 16 residues. CDR3 nucleotide sequence: TGCGCCAGCAGAGACAGGGGGGGTACCTCCAATAGGGCCCTCCACTTT. Protein: CASRDRGGTSNRALHF.

The V and J genes are TRBV5-6 and TRBJ1-6, with 9 bases matching TRBD1. Germline V lookup: CDR1 SGHDT, CDR2 YYEEEE. The J segment lost 10 bases and the V segment lost 9 bases, leaving 8 bases of the junction unmatched. The CDR3 is made up of 13 amino acids. DNA of the CDR3: TGTGCCACCGCGAGGGGGACAGGGTCACCCCTCCACTTT. Protein: CATARGTGSPLHF.

This chain uses TRBV21-1 with TRBJ1-5. TRBV21-1 is deemed a pseudogene. The CDR3 sequence is 15 residues long. The CDR3 nucleotides read TGTGCCAGCAGCGTCTCTAGCGGGGAAGATCAGCCCCAGCATTTT. Translation gives CASSVSSGEDQPQHF.

This sequence joins TRBV18 and TRBJ2-2, with a tentative D call TRBD1 (5 bases). The germline V gene encodes CDR1 KGHSH and CDR2 LQKENI. With 3 bases removed from V and 0 bases from J, the gap between germline ends came to 8 bases. This CDR3 contains 15 residues. The DNA of the CDR3 is TGTGCCAGCTCACCCAGGGCTCCGAACACCGGGGAGCTGTTTTTT. Residues: CASSPRAPNTGELFF.

The chain joins TRBV28 to TRBJ2-2; no firm D call. V dropped 2 bases and J dropped 4 bases, with 5 bases sitting between them. Germline V gives CDR1 MDHEN, CDR2 SYDVKM. The length of the CDR3 is 13 residues. DNA for the CDR3: TGTGCCAGCAGTTTAGTGAGCACCGGGGAGCTGTTTTTT. This encodes CASSLVSTGELFF.

This clone was recorded at least ten times. V gene TRBV6-5 combines with J gene TRBJ1-2, with 8 bases lining up with TRBD1. Germline V gene sequence: CDR1 MNHEY, CDR2 SVGAGI. The CDR3 loop spans 15 amino acids. The V and J ends lost 5 bases and 8 bases, in that order; junction bases with no gene match: 13. The CDR3 loop is CASSTRTGRAKGYTF. The CDR3 DNA follows: TGTGCCAGCAGTACCCGGACAGGGAGGGCCAAAGGCTACACCTTC.

The rearrangement links TRBV15 to TRBJ2-2, with D possibly TRBD2 on 6 matching bases. This CDR3 is built from 15 residues. Germline V lookup: CDR1 LNHNV, CDR2 YYDKDF (reference sequence). Trimming shortened V by 4 bases and J by 7 bases, and 16 bases separated the two germline ends. The CDR3, as DNA: TGTGCCACCAGCACCGAGGAGGGGTATCTCGGGGAGCTGTTTTTT. As protein: CATSTEEGYLGELFF.

In its sample, this clone was seen once. Germline is not matched at one junction end, which may reflect a read error. The J gene is TRBJ2-1, the V gene TRBV7-7; the match to TRBD1 covers 8 bases. CDR1 SSHAT and CDR2 FNYEAQ come from the germline V gene (reference sequence). The CDR3 length is 15 residues. The DNA of the CDR3 is TGTGCTAGCAGCTCAGGACAGGGAAACTACAATGAGCAGTTCTTC. Its protein is CASSSGQGNYNEQFF.

The J gene is TRBJ1-1, the V gene TRBV7-2; tentatively, D is TRBD1 (5 bases). The germline V and J ends were trimmed by 2 bases and 1 base, with 5 bases remaining between them. Germline V CDR1 and CDR2: SGHTA, FQGNSA. The CDR3 contains 13 residues. CDR3 DNA sequence: TGTGCCAGCAGCTTACAGGGGAACACTGAAGCTTTCTTT. Translating it yields CASSLQGNTEAFF. Full variable domain (rest looked up from reference TRBV7-2 and TRBJ1-1): GAGVSQSPSNKVTEKGKDVELRCDPISGHTALYWYRQSLGQGLEFLIYFQGNSAPDKSGLPSDRFSAERTGGSVSTLTIQRTQQEDSAVYLCASSLQGNTEAFFGQGTRLTVV.

The chain links TRBV7-9 to TRBJ2-2; maybe TRBD1 (6 bases). The CDR3 is 19 residues long. The germline V gene has CDR1 SEHNR and CDR2 FQNEAQ (reference sequence). Trimming stripped 5 bases from V and 1 base from J, with 23 bases between. CDR3 sequence reads: CASSDMGDTPGQNTGELFF. CDR3 bases: TGTGCCAGCAGCGATATGGGGGACACACCGGGACAGAACACCGGGGAGCTGTTTTTT.

The rearrangement joins TRBV5-4 to TRBJ1-1; D might be TRBD1 (5 bases). CDR1 is SGHNT, CDR2 YYREEE, per germline (reference sequence). The CDR3 extends over 13 amino acids. Between the trimmed V and J ends, which lost 6 bases and 11 bases, there was a span of 20 bases. Here the CDR3 reads CASTTRGGTSAFF. CDR3 DNA: TGTGCCAGCACCACGCGGGGGGGGACTTCGGCTTTCTTT.

This chain joins TRBV21-1 and TRBJ2-1; the table assigns TRBD1, which was not confirmed against the DNA. TRBV21-1 is a pseudogene locus. The CDR3 runs 15 residues. The CDR3 spells CASSLATTGANEQFF. CDR3 coding DNA: TGTGCCAGCAGCCTTGCGACTACAGGGGCCAATGAGCAGTTCTTC.

The CDR3 is CASSVGGGLSEQFF. The CDR3 nucleotides read TGTGCCAGCAGCGTAGGCGGGGGCCTGAGTGAGCAGTTCTTC. The chain uses TRBV9 and TRBJ2-1; tentatively, D is TRBD2 (7 bases). CDR1 and CDR2 from the germline V gene are SGDLS and YYNGEE. This CDR3 is built from 14 residues. Between the trimmed V and J ends, which lost 0 bases and 9 bases, there was a span of 13 bases.

This sequence joins TRBV7-2 and TRBJ2-7; TRBD1 matches at 8 bases. Germline V CDR1 and CDR2: SGHTA, FQGNSA. Unmatched junction bases numbered 14, after V lost 0 bases and J lost 4 bases. CDR3 length: 18 amino acids. Written as DNA, the CDR3 is TGTGCCAGCAGCTTAGCCGGGACAGGCAATCTTTACGGGTACGAGCAGTACTTC. The encoded protein is CASSLAGTGNLYGYEQYF. Looking up the rest from reference TRBV7-2 and TRBJ2-7 gives the full variable domain: GAGVSQSPSNKVTEKGKDVELRCDPISGHTALYWYRQSLGQGLEFLIYFQGNSAPDKSGLPSDRFSAERTGGSVSTLTIQRTQQEDSAVYLCASSLAGTGNLYGYEQYFGPGTRLTVT.

The chain joins TRBV27 to TRBJ2-1, with 11 nucleotides matching TRBD2. The CDR3 consists of 16 residues. V gave up 4 bases and J gave up 8 bases; unmatched junction bases: 10. Germline V gene data show CDR1 as MNHEY and CDR2 as SMNVEV (reference sequence). The DNA of the CDR3 is TGTGCCAGCAGTTCTCGGGCTAGCGGGGGGCGGTATGAGCAGTTCTTC. Translation: CASSSRASGGRYEQFF.

The gene calls are TRBV7-9 and TRBJ1-2; TRBD1 matches 9 bases. CDR3 length: 15 residues. The V gene's germline CDR1 is SEHNR and CDR2 FQNEAQ (reference sequence). The junction had 6 bases not matched to a gene; V was cut back by 2 bases and J by 5 bases. The CDR3 region has the DNA TGTGCCAGCAGCTTACCAACCGGGACAGGGTATGGCTACACCTTC. As protein: CASSLPTGTGYGYTF. Full variable domain (missing parts from reference TRBV7-9 and TRBJ1-2): DTGVSQNPRHKITKRGQNVTFRCDPISEHNRLYWYRQTLGQGPEFLTYFQNEAQLEKSRLLSDRFSAERPKGSFSTLEIQRTEQGDSAMYLCASSLPTGTGYGYTFGSGTRLTVV.

This chain links TRBV10-3 with TRBJ2-7; D uncertain. The CDR3 consists of 12 residues. The germline gives CDR1 ENHRY, CDR2 SYGVKD. The V gene lost 10 bases and the J gene lost 4 bases, with 14 bases spanning the gap. The CDR3 region is CATNTFGYEQYF. The CDR3 region has the DNA TGTGCCACCAACACCTTTGGTTACGAGCAGTACTTC.

This clone was observed a single time. The rearrangement uses TRBV29-1 and TRBJ2-1; D is ambiguous. This CDR3 has 12 amino acids. The ends were cut back, 6 bases at V and 8 bases at J, with 14 bases in the middle. The germline gives CDR1 SQVTM, CDR2 ANQGSEA. CDR3 nucleotide sequence: TGCAGCGTCAGAGGTCACCCCTATGAGCAGTTCTTC. Protein: CSVRGHPYEQFF.